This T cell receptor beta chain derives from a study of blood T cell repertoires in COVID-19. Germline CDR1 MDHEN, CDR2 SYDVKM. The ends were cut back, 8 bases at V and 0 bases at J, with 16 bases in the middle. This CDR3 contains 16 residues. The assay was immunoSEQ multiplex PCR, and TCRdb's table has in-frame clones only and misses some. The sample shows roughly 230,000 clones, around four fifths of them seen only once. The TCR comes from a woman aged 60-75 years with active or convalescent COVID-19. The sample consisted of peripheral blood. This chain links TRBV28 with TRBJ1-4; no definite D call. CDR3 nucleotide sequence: TGTGCCAGCCGCCCAGTATTGAGGACAACTAATGAAAAACTGTTTTTT. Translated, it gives CASRPVLRTTNEKLFF. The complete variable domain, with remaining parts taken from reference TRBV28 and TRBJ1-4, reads DVKVTQSSRYLVKRTGEKVFLECVQDMDHENMFWYRQDPGLGLRLIYFSYDVKMKEKGDIPEGYSVSREKKERFSLILESASTNQTSMYLCASRPVLRTTNEKLFFGSGTQLSVL.